This T cell receptor beta chain was observed in a study of early T cells in non-severe SARS-CoV-2 infection. Study details: RNA in bulk from unsorted whole blood was sequenced, and chains were unpaired.

V lost 3 bases, J lost 8 bases, and 6 bases stayed unmatched. Looked up from germline, CDR1 is SGHTA and CDR2 is FQGTGA. The CDR3 consists of 13 residues. A single record per CDR3 protein comes from TCRdb applying MiXCR to the 5' RACE reads. The sample records tens of thousands of distinct CDR3 sequences, approximately 5.1% being singletons. This clonotype was found many times. The sequencing sample was made of whole blood. The genes are TRBV7-3 and TRBJ1-2; TRBD1 aligns across 7 bases. This receptor was identified in an adult who was a healthcare worker with PCR-confirmed SARS-CoV-2 infection or an uninfected control (not recorded which). The CDR3 nucleotides read TGTGCCAGCAGCTTCGAACAGGGGAGGGGCTACACCTTC. The encoded protein is CASSFEQGRGYTF.